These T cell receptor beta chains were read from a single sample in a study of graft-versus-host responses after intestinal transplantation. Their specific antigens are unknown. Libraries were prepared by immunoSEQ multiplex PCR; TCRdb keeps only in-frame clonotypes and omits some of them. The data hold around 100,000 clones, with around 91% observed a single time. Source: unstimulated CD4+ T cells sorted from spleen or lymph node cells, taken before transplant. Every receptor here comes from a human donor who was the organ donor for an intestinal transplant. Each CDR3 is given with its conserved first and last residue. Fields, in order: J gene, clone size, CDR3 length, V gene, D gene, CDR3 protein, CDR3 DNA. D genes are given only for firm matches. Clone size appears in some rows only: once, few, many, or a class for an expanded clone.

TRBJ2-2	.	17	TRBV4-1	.	CASSHLRAGVPVGELFF	TGCGCCAGCAGCCATCTGCGCGCAGGGGTCCCAGTCGGGGAGCTGTTTTTT
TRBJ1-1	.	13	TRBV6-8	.	CASSFALFTEAFF	TGTGCCAGCAGTTTCGCGCTTTTCACTGAAGCTTTCTTT
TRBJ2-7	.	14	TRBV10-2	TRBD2	CASSLLGTTYEQYF	TGCGCCAGCAGTCTACTGGGGACTACCTACGAGCAGTACTTC
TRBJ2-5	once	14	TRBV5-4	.	CASSLRQVQETQYF	TGTGCCAGCAGCCTACGACAGGTCCAAGAGACCCAGTACTTC
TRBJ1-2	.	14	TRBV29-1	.	CSVATLGRNYGYTF	TGCAGCGTTGCCACCCTGGGGCGGAACTATGGCTACACCTTC
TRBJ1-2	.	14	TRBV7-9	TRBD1	CASSLRGGIGGYTF	TGTGCCAGCAGCTTAAGAGGGGGCATCGGGGGCTACACCTTC
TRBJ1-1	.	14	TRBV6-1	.	CASSEAGGGTEAFF	TGTGCCAGCAGTGAAGCGGGGGGAGGGACTGAAGCTTTCTTT
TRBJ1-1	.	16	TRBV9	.	CASSPGLAVENTEAFF	TGTGCCAGCAGCCCCGGGTTGGCGGTAGAGAACACTGAAGCTTTCTTT
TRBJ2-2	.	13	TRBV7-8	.	CASFPGTTGELFF	TGTGCCAGCTTCCCAGGAACCACCGGGGAGCTGTTTTTT
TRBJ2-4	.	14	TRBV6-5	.	CASSYSLGLAIQYF	TGTGCCAGCAGTTACTCCCTGGGGCTGGCCATTCAGTACTTC
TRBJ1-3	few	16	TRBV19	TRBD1	CASSTPGQGAGNTIYF	TGTGCCAGTAGCACCCCGGGACAGGGGGCTGGAAACACCATATATTTT
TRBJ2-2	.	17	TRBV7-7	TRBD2	CASSFFSGGANTGELFF	TGTGCCAGCAGCTTCTTCAGCGGGGGGGCAAACACCGGGGAGCTGTTTTTT
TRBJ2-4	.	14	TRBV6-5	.	CASSTGAIGNIQYF	TGTGCCAGCTCGACAGGAGCGATTGGGAACATTCAGTACTTC
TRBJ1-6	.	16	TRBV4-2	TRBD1	CASSQEGTGGSSPLHF	TGTGCCAGCAGCCAAGAAGGGACAGGGGGAAGTTCACCCCTCCACTTT
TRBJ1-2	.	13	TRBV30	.	CAWSAQGAYGYTF	TGTGCCTGGAGTGCCCAAGGGGCCTATGGCTACACCTTC
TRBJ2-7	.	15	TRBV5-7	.	CASSLLVAERWEQYF	TGTGCCAGCAGCTTGCTCGTGGCAGAACGATGGGAGCAGTACTTC
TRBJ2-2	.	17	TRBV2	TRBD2	CASSGLGLAGATGELFF	TGTGCCAGCAGTGGCCTAGGACTAGCTGGTGCCACCGGGGAGCTGTTTTTT
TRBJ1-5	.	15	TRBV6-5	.	CASRRLPSSNQPQHF	TGTGCCAGCAGGAGACTTCCTAGTAGCAATCAGCCCCAGCATTTT
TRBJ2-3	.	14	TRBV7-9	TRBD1	CASSLTGGTDTQYF	TGTGCCAGCAGCCTAACAGGGGGCACAGATACGCAGTATTTT
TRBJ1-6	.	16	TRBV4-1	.	CASSQGEGSYNSPLHF	TGCGCCAGCAGCCAAGGGGAGGGCTCCTATAATTCACCCCTCCACTTT
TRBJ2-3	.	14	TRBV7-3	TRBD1	CASSVQGGTDTQYF	TGTGCCAGCAGCGTTCAGGGGGGCACAGATACGCAGTATTTT
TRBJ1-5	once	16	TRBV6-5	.	CASSYSRGEGNQPQHF	TGTGCCAGCAGTTACTCGCGGGGAGAGGGCAATCAGCCCCAGCATTTT
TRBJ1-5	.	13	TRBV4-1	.	CASSQDAGQPQHF	TGCGCCAGCAGCCAAGATGCGGGTCAGCCCCAGCATTTT
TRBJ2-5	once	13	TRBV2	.	CASSQPGEETQYF	TGTGCCAGCTCTCAACCGGGAGAAGAGACCCAGTACTTC
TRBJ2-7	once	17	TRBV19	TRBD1	CASSKGKSGQGLGEQYF	TGTGCCAGTAGTAAGGGTAAATCGGGACAGGGCCTTGGCGAGCAGTACTTC
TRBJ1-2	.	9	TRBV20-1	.	CSASQGYTF	TGCAGTGCTAGCCAGGGCTACACCTTC
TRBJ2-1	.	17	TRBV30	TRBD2	CAWRNPIGAGVYNEQFF	TGTGCCTGGAGGAACCCAATCGGGGCGGGGGTTTACAATGAGCAGTTCTTC
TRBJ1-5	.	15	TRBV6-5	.	CASSYGAAYNQPQHF	TGTGCCAGCAGTTACGGGGCAGCTTACAATCAGCCCCAGCATTTT